This T cell receptor (beta chain) stems from a study of shared clonotypes between healthy human individuals. Produced via immunoSEQ multiplex PCR; TCRdb's table is partial and in-frame only. The table has 2 million to 2.5 million clones, 93% seen once. The sample taken for sequencing was naive CD4+ T cells from PBMCs. Subset in this sample: CD45RA+ positively selected. This sequence originates from a man younger than 35 in good health. Some clones in this sample may be carry-over from other donors' samples.

The CDR3 reads CASHPGGATNTGELFF. The CDR3 region has the DNA TGTGCCAGCCACCCCGGGGGCGCCACGAACACCGGGGAGCTGTTTTTT. The chain is built from TRBV2 and TRBJ2-2, with D perhaps TRBD1 or TRBD2 (6 bases each). V was shortened by 8 bases and J by 0 bases, with 16 bases between the two germline ends. This CDR3 is built from 16 residues. CDR1 SNHLY and CDR2 FYNNEI come from the germline V gene.